This TCR beta chain was captured in a study of OX40 agonist ivuxolimab in advanced cancers. This CDR3 is 13 amino acids long. With 2 bases clipped from V and 3 bases from J, the junction kept 3 bases outside the gene matches. Germline V gene lookup returns CDR1 SQVTM and CDR2 ANQGSEA. This clone counts as medium-sized. TCRdb keeps only in-frame clones here, not all; method: immunoSEQ multiplex PCR. The sample consists of around 18,000 clones, roughly 72% of them appearing once. Material: CD4+ or CD8+ T cells sorted from blood, obtained in a trial of the OX40 agonist ivuxolimab. The chain recombines TRBV29-1 with TRBJ1-2; 7 nucleotides align to TRBD1. This receptor was taken from an adult with an advanced solid tumor such as melanoma, head and neck, liver or kidney cancer. The CDR3 sequence: CSVEKQGDYGYTF. For the CDR3, the DNA is TGCAGCGTTGAAAAGCAGGGGGACTATGGCTACACCTTC.